Sequencing of this T cell receptor beta chain was carried out in a study of monozygotic twins with cystic fibrosis. Whole-study results and caveats: Nucleotide-identical clonotype sharing was significantly higher within monozygotic CF twin pairs than between unrelated CF individuals. Median Simpson clonality of approximately 0.0088 suggested naive T cells predominated.

V shed 5 bases and J 3 bases; nucleotides not matched to a gene: 5. Germline CDR1 and CDR2: MNHNY and SVGAGI (reference sequence). The CDR3 sequence is 15 residues long. Of note for this clone: The antigen remains undetermined.

TCRdb's table, derived via immunoSEQ multiplex PCR, lists solely in-frame clones and lacks some. Of 25,000 to 30,000 clones in the sample, 75% to 95% are singletons; the top ten hold around 0.56%. The chain uses TRBV6-6 and TRBJ2-3; the match to TRBD2 covers 10 bases. This sequence was found in a girl aged 2-9 years with cystic fibrosis. Material for sequencing was blood. The CDR3 DNA follows: TGTGCCAGCAGTAAGCCGGGACTAGCGACAGATACGCAGTATTTT. This gives the protein CASSKPGLATDTQYF.